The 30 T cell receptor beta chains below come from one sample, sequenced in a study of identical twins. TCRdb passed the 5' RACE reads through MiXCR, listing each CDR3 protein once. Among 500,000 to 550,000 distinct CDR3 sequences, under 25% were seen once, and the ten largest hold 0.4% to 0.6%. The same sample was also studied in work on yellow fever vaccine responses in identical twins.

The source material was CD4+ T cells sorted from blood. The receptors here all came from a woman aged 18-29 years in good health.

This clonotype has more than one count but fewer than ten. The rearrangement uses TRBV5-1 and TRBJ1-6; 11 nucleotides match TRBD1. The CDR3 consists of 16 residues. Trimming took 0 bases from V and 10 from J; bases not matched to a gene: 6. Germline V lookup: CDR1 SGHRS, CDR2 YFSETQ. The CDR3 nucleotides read TGCGCCAGCAGCTTGGGGTGGGACAGGGGGAAGTCACCCCTCCACTTT. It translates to CASSLGWDRGKSPLHF.

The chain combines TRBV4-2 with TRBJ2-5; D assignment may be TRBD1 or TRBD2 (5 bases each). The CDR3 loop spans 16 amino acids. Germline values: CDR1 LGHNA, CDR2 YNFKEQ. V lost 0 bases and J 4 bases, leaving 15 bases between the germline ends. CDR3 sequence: CASSQDSLSRGETQYF. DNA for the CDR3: TGTGCCAGCAGCCAAGACTCCCTCTCGAGGGGAGAGACCCAGTACTTC.

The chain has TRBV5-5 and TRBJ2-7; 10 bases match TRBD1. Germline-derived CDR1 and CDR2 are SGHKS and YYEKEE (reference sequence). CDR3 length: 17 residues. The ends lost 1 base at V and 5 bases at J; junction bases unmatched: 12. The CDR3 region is CASSLSPTGTGAHEQYF. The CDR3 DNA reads TGTGCCAGCAGCTTGTCCCCGACCGGGACAGGGGCCCACGAGCAGTACTTC. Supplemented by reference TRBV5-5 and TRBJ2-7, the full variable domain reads DAGVTQSPTHLIKTRGQQVTLRCSPISGHKSVSWYQQVLGQGPQFIFQYYEKEERGRGNFPDRFSARQFPNYSSELNVNALLLGDSALYLCASSLSPTGTGAHEQYFGPGTRLTVT.

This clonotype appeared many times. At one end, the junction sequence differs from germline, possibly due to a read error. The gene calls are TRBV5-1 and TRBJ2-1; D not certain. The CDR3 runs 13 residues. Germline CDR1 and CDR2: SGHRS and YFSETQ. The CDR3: CASSLESYNEQFF. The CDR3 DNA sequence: TGTGCCAGCAGCTTAGAGTCCTACAATGAGCAGTTCTTC.

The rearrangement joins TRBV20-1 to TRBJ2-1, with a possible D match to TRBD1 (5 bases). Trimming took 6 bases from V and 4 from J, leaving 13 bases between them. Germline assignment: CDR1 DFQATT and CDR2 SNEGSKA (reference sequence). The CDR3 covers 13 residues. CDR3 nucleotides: TGCAGTGCCAGACAGCCGACATACAATGAGCAGTTCTTC. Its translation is CSARQPTYNEQFF.

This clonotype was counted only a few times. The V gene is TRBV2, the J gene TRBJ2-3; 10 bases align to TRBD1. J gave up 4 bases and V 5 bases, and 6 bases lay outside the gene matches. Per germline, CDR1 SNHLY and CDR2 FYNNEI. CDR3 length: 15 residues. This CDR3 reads CASSPGTGVADTQYF. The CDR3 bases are TGTGCCAGCAGTCCCGGGACAGGGGTAGCAGATACGCAGTATTTT.

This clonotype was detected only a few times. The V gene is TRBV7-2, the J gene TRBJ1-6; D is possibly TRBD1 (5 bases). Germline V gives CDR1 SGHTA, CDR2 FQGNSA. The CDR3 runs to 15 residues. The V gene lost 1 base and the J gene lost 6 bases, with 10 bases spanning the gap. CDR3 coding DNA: TGTGCCAGCAGCTTAGTCCAGGGCTTTAATTCACCCCTCCACTTT. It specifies CASSLVQGFNSPLHF.

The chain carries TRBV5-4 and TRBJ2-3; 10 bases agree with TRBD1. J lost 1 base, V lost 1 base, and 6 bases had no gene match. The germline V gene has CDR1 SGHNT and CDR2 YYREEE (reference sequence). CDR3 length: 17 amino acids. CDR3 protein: CASSLRTGGGGTDTQYF. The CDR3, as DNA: TGTGCCAGCAGCTTGCGGACAGGGGGTGGGGGCACAGATACGCAGTATTTT.

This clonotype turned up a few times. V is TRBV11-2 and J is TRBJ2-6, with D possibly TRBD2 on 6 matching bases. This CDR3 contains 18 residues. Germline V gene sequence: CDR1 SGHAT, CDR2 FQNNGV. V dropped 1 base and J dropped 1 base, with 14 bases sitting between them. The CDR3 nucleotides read TGTGCCAGCAGCTTAGTAGGGAGGACGGGTTCTGGGGCCAACGTCCTGACTTTC. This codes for CASSLVGRTGSGANVLTF.

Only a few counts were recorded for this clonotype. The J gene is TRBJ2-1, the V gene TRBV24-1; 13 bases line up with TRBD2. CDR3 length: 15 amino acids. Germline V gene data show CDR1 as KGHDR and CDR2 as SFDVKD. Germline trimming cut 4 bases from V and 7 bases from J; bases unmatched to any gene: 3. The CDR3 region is CATSDGLAGANEQFF. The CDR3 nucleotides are TGTGCCACCAGTGACGGACTAGCGGGGGCAAATGAGCAGTTCTTC.

CDR3 sequence (DNA): TGTGCCAGCAGCCCCTCGGGACTGCGAACAGATACGCAGTATTTT. It encodes CASSPSGLRTDTQYF. The V call is TRBV7-9, the J call TRBJ2-3; D is possibly TRBD2 (6 bases). V was clipped by 5 bases and J by 3 bases, with 15 bases between them. The CDR3 is 15 residues long. Looked up from germline, CDR1 is SEHNR and CDR2 is FQNEAQ (reference sequence).

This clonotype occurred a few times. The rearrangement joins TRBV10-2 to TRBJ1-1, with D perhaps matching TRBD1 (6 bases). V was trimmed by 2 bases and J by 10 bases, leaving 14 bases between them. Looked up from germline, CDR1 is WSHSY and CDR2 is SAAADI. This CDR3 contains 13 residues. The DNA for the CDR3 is TGCGCCAGCAGTGAGGACGGCCCGGGGGCAGCTTTCTTT. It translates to CASSEDGPGAAFF.

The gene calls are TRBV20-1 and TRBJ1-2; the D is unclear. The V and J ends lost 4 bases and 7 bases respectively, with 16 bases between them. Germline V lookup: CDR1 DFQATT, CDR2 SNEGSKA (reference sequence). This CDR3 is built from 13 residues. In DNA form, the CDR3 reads TGCAGTGCTAATTCTGTGCTTAACGGTGGCTACACCTTC. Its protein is CSANSVLNGGYTF.

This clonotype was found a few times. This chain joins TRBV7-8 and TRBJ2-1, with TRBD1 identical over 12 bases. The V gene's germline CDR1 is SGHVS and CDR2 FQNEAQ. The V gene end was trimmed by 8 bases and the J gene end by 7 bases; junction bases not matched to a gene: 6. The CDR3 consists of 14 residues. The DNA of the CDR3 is TGTGCCAGCGGACCGGGACAGGGGGCGAATGAGCAGTTCTTC. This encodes CASGPGQGANEQFF.

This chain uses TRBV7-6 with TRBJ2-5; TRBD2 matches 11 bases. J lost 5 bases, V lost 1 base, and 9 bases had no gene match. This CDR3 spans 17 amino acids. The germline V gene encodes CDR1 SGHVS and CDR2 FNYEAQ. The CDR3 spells CASSLGVAGGPGETQYF. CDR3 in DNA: TGTGCCAGCAGCTTAGGCGTAGCGGGAGGGCCTGGGGAGACCCAGTACTTC.

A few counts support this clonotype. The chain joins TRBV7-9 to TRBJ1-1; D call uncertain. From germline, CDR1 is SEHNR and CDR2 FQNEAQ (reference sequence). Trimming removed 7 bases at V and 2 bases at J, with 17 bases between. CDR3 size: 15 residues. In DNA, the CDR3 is TGTGCCAGCATCAATTCGGAGAGGAGAAACACTGAAGCTTTCTTT. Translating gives CASINSERRNTEAFF.

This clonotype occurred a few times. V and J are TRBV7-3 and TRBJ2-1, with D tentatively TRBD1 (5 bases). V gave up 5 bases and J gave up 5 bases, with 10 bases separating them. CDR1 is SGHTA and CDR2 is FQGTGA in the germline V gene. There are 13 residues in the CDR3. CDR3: CASSPTVDNEQFF. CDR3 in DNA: TGTGCCAGCAGCCCGACAGTGGACAATGAGCAGTTCTTC. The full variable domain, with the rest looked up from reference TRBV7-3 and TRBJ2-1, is GAGVSQTPSNKVTEKGKYVELRCDPISGHTALYWYRQSLGQGPEFLIYFQGTGAADDSGLPNDRFFAVRPEGSVSTLKIQRTERGDSAVYLCASSPTVDNEQFFGPGTRLTVL.

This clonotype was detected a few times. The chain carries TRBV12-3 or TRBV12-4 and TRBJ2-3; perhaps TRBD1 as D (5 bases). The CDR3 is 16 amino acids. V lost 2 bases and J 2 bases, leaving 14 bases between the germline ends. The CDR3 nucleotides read TGTGCCAGCAGTTTAAAGGAGACAGAGAACACAGATACGCAGTATTTT. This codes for CASSLKETENTDTQYF.

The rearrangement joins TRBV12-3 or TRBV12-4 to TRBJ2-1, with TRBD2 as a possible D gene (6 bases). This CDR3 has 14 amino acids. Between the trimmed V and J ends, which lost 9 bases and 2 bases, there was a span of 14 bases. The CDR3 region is CASLTSKTYNEQFF. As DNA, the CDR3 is TGTGCCAGTTTAACTAGCAAGACCTACAATGAGCAGTTCTTC.

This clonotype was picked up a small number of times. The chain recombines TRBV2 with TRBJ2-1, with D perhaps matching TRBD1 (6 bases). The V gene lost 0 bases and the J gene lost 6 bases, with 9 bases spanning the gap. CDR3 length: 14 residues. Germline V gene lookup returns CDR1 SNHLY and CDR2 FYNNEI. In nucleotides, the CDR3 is TGTGCCAGCAGTGAAGCGCTAGGGGGCAATGAGCAGTTCTTC. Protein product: CASSEALGGNEQFF.

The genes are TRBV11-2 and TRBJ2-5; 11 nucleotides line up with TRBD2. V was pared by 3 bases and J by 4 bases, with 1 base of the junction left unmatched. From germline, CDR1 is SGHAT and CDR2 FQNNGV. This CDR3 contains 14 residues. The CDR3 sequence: CASSFTSGGETQYF. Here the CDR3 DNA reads TGTGCCAGCAGCTTTACTAGCGGGGGAGAGACCCAGTACTTC.

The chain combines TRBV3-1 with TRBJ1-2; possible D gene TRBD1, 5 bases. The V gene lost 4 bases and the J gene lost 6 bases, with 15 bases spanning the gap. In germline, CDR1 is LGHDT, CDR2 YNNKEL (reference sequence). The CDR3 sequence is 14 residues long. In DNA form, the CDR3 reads TGTGCCAGCAGCCTCGGGGTTCCGGGGGATGGCTACACCTTC. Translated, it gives CASSLGVPGDGYTF.

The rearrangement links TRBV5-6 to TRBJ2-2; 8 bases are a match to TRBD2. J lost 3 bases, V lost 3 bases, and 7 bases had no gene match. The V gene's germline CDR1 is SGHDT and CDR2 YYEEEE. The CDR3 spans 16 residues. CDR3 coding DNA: TGTGCCAGCAGCTATCGCCGGGGGGGGGACACCGGGGAGCTGTTTTTT. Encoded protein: CASSYRRGGDTGELFF. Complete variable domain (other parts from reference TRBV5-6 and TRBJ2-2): DAGVTQSPTHLIKTRGQQVTLRCSPKSGHDTVSWYQQALGQGPQFIFQYYEEEERQRGNFPDRFSGHQFPNYSSELNVNALLLGDSALYLCASSYRRGGDTGELFFGEGSRLTVL.

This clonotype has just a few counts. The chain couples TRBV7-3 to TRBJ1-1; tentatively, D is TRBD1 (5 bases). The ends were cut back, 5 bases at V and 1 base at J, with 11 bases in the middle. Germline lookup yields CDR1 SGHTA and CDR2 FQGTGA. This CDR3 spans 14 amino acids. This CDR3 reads CASSPGRANTEAFF. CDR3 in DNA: TGTGCCAGCAGCCCGGGACGGGCGAACACTGAAGCTTTCTTT.

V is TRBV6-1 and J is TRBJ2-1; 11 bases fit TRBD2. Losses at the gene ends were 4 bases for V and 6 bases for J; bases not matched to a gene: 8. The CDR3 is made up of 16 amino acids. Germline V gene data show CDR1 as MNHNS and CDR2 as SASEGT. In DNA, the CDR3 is TGTGCCAGCAGTGCTGCTAGCGGGAGGCTCTCCAATGAGCAGTTCTTC. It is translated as CASSAASGRLSNEQFF.

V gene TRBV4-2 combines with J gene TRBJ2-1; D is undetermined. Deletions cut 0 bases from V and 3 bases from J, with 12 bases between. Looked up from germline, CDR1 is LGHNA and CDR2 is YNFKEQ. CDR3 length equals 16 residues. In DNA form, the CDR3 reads TGTGCCAGCAGCCAAGACTTACAGAAGGTCTACAATGAGCAGTTCTTC. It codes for CASSQDLQKVYNEQFF.

The CDR3 DNA reads TGTGCCATCAGTTCTGAGGACCGTAATTCACCCCTCCACTTT. Amino acid sequence: CAISSEDRNSPLHF. The chain uses TRBV10-3 and TRBJ1-6; no definite D call. Trimming removed 5 bases at V and 6 bases at J, with 11 bases between. In germline, CDR1 is ENHRY, CDR2 SYGVKD. CDR3 size: 14 residues.

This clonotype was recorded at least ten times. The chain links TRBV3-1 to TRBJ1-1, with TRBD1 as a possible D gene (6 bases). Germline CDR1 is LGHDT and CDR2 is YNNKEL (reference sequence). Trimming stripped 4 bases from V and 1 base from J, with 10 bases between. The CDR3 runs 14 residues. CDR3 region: CASSRGGANTEAFF. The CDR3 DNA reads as TGTGCCAGCAGCCGCGGGGGCGCGAACACTGAAGCTTTCTTT.

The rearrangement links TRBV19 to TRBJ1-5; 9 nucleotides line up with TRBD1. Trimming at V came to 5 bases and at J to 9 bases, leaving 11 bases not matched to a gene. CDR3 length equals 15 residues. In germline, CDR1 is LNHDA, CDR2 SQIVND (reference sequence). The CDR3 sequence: CASSPRDREVAPQHF. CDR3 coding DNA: TGTGCCAGTAGTCCTCGGGACAGGGAAGTAGCGCCCCAGCATTTT.

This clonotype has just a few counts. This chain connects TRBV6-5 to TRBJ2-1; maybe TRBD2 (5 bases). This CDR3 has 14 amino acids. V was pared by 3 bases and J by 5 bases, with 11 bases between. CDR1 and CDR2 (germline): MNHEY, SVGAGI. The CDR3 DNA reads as TGTGCCAGCAGTTATTTAGCGAACAACAATGAGCAGTTCTTC. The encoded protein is CASSYLANNNEQFF.